The rows below give T cell receptor beta chains drawn from one sample of a study of T-cell memory formation after mild COVID-19. TCRdb called the 5' RACE reads again in MiXCR, with one record for every CDR3 protein. The table shows 300,000 to 350,000 distinct CDR3 sequences, with more than 13% occurring only once. The sample was PBMCs or a T cell subset sorted from them (not recorded which). Receptors originate from a man between 18 and 29 years old who had mild COVID-19 (a few samples of this study predate the infection). Cell type and time point are not known. The CDR3 runs from the conserved cysteine through the conserved F or W.

length	J	V	CDR3
12	TRBJ1-1	TRBV3-1	CASSHTGVEAFF
14	TRBJ1-1	TRBV18	CASSPPDGNTEAFF
14	TRBJ1-1	TRBV7-3	CASSPTVDSTEAFF
16	TRBJ2-5	TRBV5-1	CASSQIGQGGLETQYF
16	TRBJ2-1	TRBV5-1	CASSLSEGGVYNEQFF
14	TRBJ2-7	TRBV12-3/TRBV12-4	CASSPSGGADEQYF
14	TRBJ2-4	TRBV20-1	CSAKSGSNWDIQYF
12	TRBJ1-6	TRBV4-2	CASSIQNSPLHF
13	TRBJ2-6	TRBV20-1	CSVPEAGANVLTF
14	TRBJ2-2	TRBV20-1	CSAAGRGSTGELFF
13	TRBJ1-2	TRBV5-1	CASSSDYPGSYTF
16	TRBJ1-5	TRBV5-5	CASSLGTGGYNQPQHF
12	TRBJ2-2	TRBV9	CASSVGGWELFF
13	TRBJ2-7	TRBV4-3	CASSQDTFYEQYF
15	TRBJ2-2	TRBV12-3/TRBV12-4	CASSPQGSWTGELFF
13	TRBJ2-3	TRBV5-1	CASSFLPVQSQYF
18	TRBJ2-3	TRBV4-2	CARAVLAGGGASTDTQYF
14	TRBJ2-7	TRBV12-3/TRBV12-4	CASSPRTDGYEQYF
13	TRBJ2-7	TRBV20-1	CSAPPDGQNEQYF
14	TRBJ2-7	TRBV19	CASSIRAGPYEQYF
18	TRBJ1-6	TRBV2	CASSDGGQGISYNSPLHF
16	TRBJ2-7	TRBV6-2/TRBV6-3	CASSYSWTGNSYEQYF
15	TRBJ2-5	TRBV7-6	CASSLTLAGAETQYF
15	TRBJ2-3	TRBV7-2	CASSLNSGASDTQYF
13	TRBJ2-5	TRBV7-8	CASFRIWQETQYF
12	TRBJ2-1	TRBV7-6	CASSHQSGEQFF
14	TRBJ2-5	TRBV7-6	CASSKGQGEETQYF
15	TRBJ2-7	TRBV5-5	CASSPQEGVVYEQYF
15	TRBJ1-2	TRBV19	CASTGTVITNYGYTF
14	TRBJ1-6	TRBV7-2	CASSPMGRYSPLHF
13	TRBJ1-4	TRBV6-5	CASSSGLAEKLFF
17	TRBJ2-1	TRBV4-1	CASSQRYAGGPSDEQFF